These T cell receptor beta chains were read from a single sample in a study of blood T cell repertoires in COVID-19. TCRdb's table, derived via immunoSEQ multiplex PCR, lists solely in-frame clones and lacks some. The data contain about 130,000 clones, around four fifths of them seen just once; the ten biggest clones take up approximately 20%. Input material: PBMCs or T cells enriched from blood (not recorded which). Receptors were obtained from a young man who had recovered from COVID-19. Each CDR3 is given with its conserved first and last residue. A D gene is named only where the DNA matches it firmly. Expanded clones are given a class, and other clones once, few, many or no size at all.

d_call: TRBD2
j_call: TRBJ2-7
v_call: TRBV7-2
clone_size: NA
cdr3_nt: TGTGCCAGCAGCCATCCGGGACTAGCGGGAGGTCGCTACGAGCAGTACTTC
cdr3_aa: CASSHPGLAGGRYEQYF

d_call: NA
j_call: TRBJ1-5
v_call: TRBV7-2
clone_size: NA
cdr3_nt: TGTGCCAGCAGCTTAGCGCTCACAGAGCCCCAGCATTTT
cdr3_aa: CASSLALTEPQHF

d_call: TRBD1
j_call: TRBJ2-1
v_call: TRBV6-5
clone_size: NA
cdr3_nt: TGTGCCAGCTATCGACAGGGATTCTCCTACAATGAGCAGTTCTTC
cdr3_aa: CASYRQGFSYNEQFF

d_call: NA
j_call: TRBJ1-5
v_call: TRBV19
clone_size: NA
cdr3_nt: TGTGCCAGAGTAGCCCGTGTTTGGTTGACAGCCGGCAATCAGCCCCAGCATTTT
cdr3_aa: CARVARVWLTAGNQPQHF

d_call: NA
j_call: TRBJ2-7
v_call: TRBV10-3
clone_size: NA
cdr3_nt: TGTGCCATCAGTGATCCTAGCTTGTCCTACGAGCAGTACTTC
cdr3_aa: CAISDPSLSYEQYF

d_call: TRBD1
j_call: TRBJ2-5
v_call: TRBV9
clone_size: NA
cdr3_nt: TGTGCCAGCAGCCCAAGGGGACAGGGAGATCAAGAGACCCAGTACTTC
cdr3_aa: CASSPRGQGDQETQYF

d_call: TRBD2
j_call: TRBJ2-1
v_call: TRBV3-1/TRBV3-2
clone_size: NA
cdr3_nt: TGTGCCAGCAGCCAAGATCTTGGACTAGGCAATGAGCAGTTCTTC
cdr3_aa: CASSQDLGLGNEQFF

d_call: NA
j_call: TRBJ2-5
v_call: TRBV5-1
clone_size: NA
cdr3_nt: TGCGCCAGCAGCTTGGCCGTCGGCCAAGAGACCCAGTACTTC
cdr3_aa: CASSLAVGQETQYF

d_call: TRBD2
j_call: TRBJ2-3
v_call: TRBV4-1
clone_size: NA
cdr3_nt: TGCGCCAGCAGCCAAGATGTGAGCGGGGGACCCACAGATACGCAGTATTTT
cdr3_aa: CASSQDVSGGPTDTQYF

d_call: NA
j_call: TRBJ1-1
v_call: TRBV3-1/TRBV3-2
clone_size: NA
cdr3_nt: TGTGCCAGCAGCCAAGAGGGCGCAGGCCGAAGAACTGAAGCTTTCTTT
cdr3_aa: CASSQEGAGRRTEAFF

d_call: NA
j_call: TRBJ1-4
v_call: TRBV5-1
clone_size: once
cdr3_nt: TGCGCCAGCAGCGAAGGGGGAACTAATGAAAAACTGTTTTTT
cdr3_aa: CASSEGGTNEKLFF

d_call: TRBD1
j_call: TRBJ1-6
v_call: TRBV5-4
clone_size: NA
cdr3_nt: TGTGCCAGCAGCTCGGGACAGGGTAAAGGTCCCCTCCACTTT
cdr3_aa: CASSSGQGKGPLHF

d_call: TRBD1
j_call: TRBJ2-1
v_call: TRBV3-1/TRBV3-2
clone_size: NA
cdr3_nt: TGTGCCAGCAGCCATACGGGACAGGGCGATGAGCAGTTCTTC
cdr3_aa: CASSHTGQGDEQFF

d_call: NA
j_call: TRBJ2-7
v_call: TRBV6-1
clone_size: few
cdr3_nt: TGTGCCAGCAGTGAAGTCGGGAGTCTCTCCTACGAGCAGTACTTC
cdr3_aa: CASSEVGSLSYEQYF

d_call: TRBD2
j_call: TRBJ2-3
v_call: TRBV3-1/TRBV3-2
clone_size: few
cdr3_nt: TGTGCCAGCAGCCAAGAGTTCGCAGCGGGGGCCACAGATACGCAGTATTTT
cdr3_aa: CASSQEFAAGATDTQYF

d_call: NA
j_call: TRBJ1-5
v_call: TRBV19
clone_size: NA
cdr3_nt: TGTGCCAGCGGGCAGAGGACAGACTATCAGCCCCAGCATTTT
cdr3_aa: CASGQRTDYQPQHF

d_call: TRBD1
j_call: TRBJ2-5
v_call: TRBV5-1
clone_size: once
cdr3_nt: TGCGCCAGCAGCTTGTCCGGGACAGGGAAAGAGACCCAGTACTTC
cdr3_aa: CASSLSGTGKETQYF

d_call: TRBD1
j_call: TRBJ2-2
v_call: TRBV19
clone_size: NA
cdr3_nt: TGTGCCACCGAAGACAGGGCAAACACCGGGGAGCTGTTTTTT
cdr3_aa: CATEDRANTGELFF

d_call: NA
j_call: TRBJ1-3
v_call: TRBV5-5
clone_size: NA
cdr3_nt: TGTGCCAGCAGCTTGGGCGGCTCTGGAAACACCATATATTTT
cdr3_aa: CASSLGGSGNTIYF

d_call: TRBD1
j_call: TRBJ1-5
v_call: TRBV11-1
clone_size: NA
cdr3_nt: TGTGCCAGCAGCCCAGGACAGGGAAATCAGCCCCAGCATTTT
cdr3_aa: CASSPGQGNQPQHF

d_call: NA
j_call: TRBJ2-2
v_call: TRBV7-9
clone_size: once
cdr3_nt: TGTGCCAGCAGCCCCTCAGTCGGGGAGCTGTTTTTT
cdr3_aa: CASSPSVGELFF

d_call: NA
j_call: TRBJ1-1
v_call: TRBV19
clone_size: NA
cdr3_nt: TGTGCCAGTAGTATTGTAGGAGGGACGAACACTGAAGCTTTCTTT
cdr3_aa: CASSIVGGTNTEAFF

d_call: TRBD2
j_call: TRBJ2-1
v_call: TRBV18
clone_size: NA
cdr3_nt: TGTGCCAGCTCACCATCTAGCGGGACTTACAATGAGCAGTTCTTC
cdr3_aa: CASSPSSGTYNEQFF

d_call: NA
j_call: TRBJ1-1
v_call: TRBV14
clone_size: few
cdr3_nt: TGTGCCAGCAGCCAGGGCATGAACACTGAAGCTTTCTTT
cdr3_aa: CASSQGMNTEAFF

d_call: TRBD1
j_call: TRBJ2-7
v_call: TRBV28
clone_size: NA
cdr3_nt: TGTGCCAGCAGCCCCGCCGGGACAGGGAAAGCCTACGAGCAGTACTTC
cdr3_aa: CASSPAGTGKAYEQYF

d_call: TRBD1
j_call: TRBJ1-5
v_call: TRBV7-8
clone_size: NA
cdr3_nt: TGTGCCAGCAGCTTCTCGGCGACAGGGGGAGACCAGCCCCAGCATTTT
cdr3_aa: CASSFSATGGDQPQHF

d_call: NA
j_call: TRBJ1-1
v_call: TRBV7-9
clone_size: NA
cdr3_nt: TGTGCCAGCAGTGAGATGAACACTGAAGCTTTCTTT
cdr3_aa: CASSEMNTEAFF

d_call: NA
j_call: TRBJ2-2
v_call: TRBV14
clone_size: NA
cdr3_nt: TGTGCCAGCAGCCAAGAGAGCACCGGGGAGCTGTTTTTT
cdr3_aa: CASSQESTGELFF

d_call: TRBD1
j_call: TRBJ1-2
v_call: TRBV27
clone_size: NA
cdr3_nt: TGTGCCAGCAGTTTATCACCCGGACAGGGTGGGAACTATGGCTACACCTTC
cdr3_aa: CASSLSPGQGGNYGYTF

d_call: TRBD1
j_call: TRBJ1-4
v_call: TRBV5-1
clone_size: NA
cdr3_nt: TGCGCCAGCAGCCGGACAGGGATTACGGAAAAACTGTTTTTT
cdr3_aa: CASSRTGITEKLFF

d_call: TRBD2
j_call: TRBJ2-7
v_call: TRBV5-6
clone_size: few
cdr3_nt: TGTGCCAGCAGCGGCCGGGACTACTCCTACGAGCAGTACTTC
cdr3_aa: CASSGRDYSYEQYF

d_call: NA
j_call: TRBJ1-4
v_call: TRBV5-6
clone_size: NA
cdr3_nt: TGTGCCAGCAGCCCGGGGGGCGCAACTAATGAAAAACTGTTTTTT
cdr3_aa: CASSPGGATNEKLFF

d_call: TRBD1
j_call: TRBJ1-2
v_call: TRBV19
clone_size: few
cdr3_nt: TGTGCCAGTAGCACCGGGACAGCGGGTGGCTACACCTTC
cdr3_aa: CASSTGTAGGYTF

d_call: TRBD2
j_call: TRBJ2-2
v_call: TRBV9
clone_size: NA
cdr3_nt: TGTGCCAGCAGCTCTATGACTAGCGGGGGTGTAAGAGGGGAGCTGTTTTTT
cdr3_aa: CASSSMTSGGVRGELFF

d_call: TRBD2
j_call: TRBJ2-2
v_call: TRBV4-1
clone_size: few
cdr3_nt: TGCGCCAGCAGCATAAGCGGGGGGGCGTTCACCGGGGAGCTGTTTTTT
cdr3_aa: CASSISGGAFTGELFF

d_call: TRBD2
j_call: TRBJ2-1
v_call: TRBV27
clone_size: NA
cdr3_nt: TGTGCCAGCAGTGATAGCGGGAACCACTACAATGAGCAGTTCTTC
cdr3_aa: CASSDSGNHYNEQFF

d_call: NA
j_call: TRBJ2-5
v_call: TRBV5-1
clone_size: NA
cdr3_nt: TGCGCCAGCAGCGCCGGTGGCCAAGAGACCCAGTACTTC
cdr3_aa: CASSAGGQETQYF

d_call: NA
j_call: TRBJ1-2
v_call: TRBV18
clone_size: NA
cdr3_nt: TGTGCCAGCTCAACCGGACAGTTTAATGGCTACACCTTC
cdr3_aa: CASSTGQFNGYTF

d_call: TRBD2
j_call: TRBJ2-7
v_call: TRBV6-5
clone_size: NA
cdr3_nt: TGTGCCAGCAGTTACTCCGGGACTAGCGGCTACGAGCAGTACTTC
cdr3_aa: CASSYSGTSGYEQYF

d_call: NA
j_call: TRBJ2-7
v_call: TRBV2
clone_size: NA
cdr3_nt: TGTGCCAGCAGTGATGCGGCGGCAAATCCCTACGAGCAGTACTTC
cdr3_aa: CASSDAAANPYEQYF

d_call: NA
j_call: TRBJ2-3
v_call: TRBV12-1
clone_size: once
cdr3_nt: TGTGCCAGCAGCTTTGCGGACAGACACACAGATACGCAGTATTTT
cdr3_aa: CASSFADRHTDTQYF

d_call: TRBD1
j_call: TRBJ2-7
v_call: TRBV2
clone_size: NA
cdr3_nt: TGTGCCAGCAGTCAACGGGACAGGGCCTACGAGCAGTACTTC
cdr3_aa: CASSQRDRAYEQYF

d_call: NA
j_call: TRBJ2-2
v_call: TRBV29-1
clone_size: NA
cdr3_nt: TGCAGCGTTGCCCCGGACAGCACGAACACCGGGGAGCTGTTTTTT
cdr3_aa: CSVAPDSTNTGELFF

d_call: NA
j_call: TRBJ2-3
v_call: TRBV11-2
clone_size: once
cdr3_nt: TGTGCCAGCAGCTTAGATCACGAGGGGGCAGATACGCAGTATTTT
cdr3_aa: CASSLDHEGADTQYF

d_call: TRBD1
j_call: TRBJ1-2
v_call: TRBV27
clone_size: few
cdr3_nt: TGTGCCAGCAGCTGGACAGGGGGTGGTGGCTACACCTTC
cdr3_aa: CASSWTGGGGYTF